The 20 T cell receptor beta chains listed next were all sequenced from one sample in a study of patients and donors after allogeneic stem cell transplantation. A single record per CDR3 protein comes from TCRdb applying MiXCR to the RT-PCR reads. The table includes about a million distinct CDR3 sequences, about a sixth detected once. The material sequenced was blood, either unsorted or a sorted T cell fraction (not recorded which). All receptors come from a human donor who was either an allogeneic HSCT recipient or a stem cell or donor lymphocyte infusion donor (not recorded which). It is not recorded whose cells these are; they may come from a transplant donor.

This clonotype occurred many times. One end of the junction does not line up with germline, which may come from a read error. The V and J genes are TRBV5-1 and TRBJ2-1, with TRBD1 identical over 8 bases. This CDR3 contains 15 residues. The germline V gene encodes CDR1 SGHRS and CDR2 YFSETQ. The CDR3 sequence: CASSLGQGSYNEQFF. CDR3 coding DNA: TGTGCCAGCAGCCTCGGACAGGGCAGTTACAATGAGCAGTTCTTC.

The chain combines TRBV6-2 or TRBV6-3 with TRBJ1-2; TRBD1 might be the D (6 bases). Germline V gene sequence: CDR1 MNHEY, CDR2 SVGEGT. This CDR3 comprises 13 residues. Trimming stripped 8 bases from V and 5 bases from J, with 15 bases between. Here the CDR3 DNA reads TGTGCCAGCTCCCGGACAGATGTTTATGGCTACACCTTC. This encodes CASSRTDVYGYTF.

The chain uses TRBV12-3 or TRBV12-4 and TRBJ2-1; TRBD2 agrees at 9 bases. With V trimmed by 6 bases and J by 9 bases, 18 bases remained unmatched. The CDR3 runs 17 residues. CDR3 in DNA: TGTGCCAGCAGCCACCGGCGGGGGGGTAGCGGGATGGGTGAGCAGTTCTTC. Translation: CASSHRRGGSGMGEQFF.

The genes are TRBV15 and TRBJ1-1, with 9 bases matching TRBD1. Trimming at V came to 0 bases and at J to 6 bases, leaving 20 bases not matched to a gene. Germline values: CDR1 LNHNV, CDR2 YYDKDF (reference sequence). The CDR3 has 20 residues. In DNA, the CDR3 is TGTGCCACCAGCAGAGATTGGGGCGGGGACAGGGTCGCTTTGGGCTCTGAAGCTTTCTTT. Amino acids: CATSRDWGGDRVALGSEAFF.

In its sample, this clonotype was seen a few times. The V gene is TRBV30, the J gene TRBJ1-2; D not certain. CDR3 size: 14 residues. V lost 1 base and J 1 base, leaving 10 bases between the germline ends. Germline lookup yields CDR1 GTSNPN and CDR2 SVGIG (reference sequence). The CDR3 protein is CAWSDLPNNYGYTF. CDR3 nucleotides: TGTGCCTGGAGTGACCTACCTAATAACTATGGCTACACCTTC.

The V and J genes are TRBV5-1 and TRBJ1-1; D perhaps matches TRBD1 (5 bases). Trimming took off 0 bases at V and 1 base at J, with 13 bases between the two ends. The CDR3 has 16 residues. The germline gives CDR1 SGHRS, CDR2 YFSETQ. The CDR3 DNA follows: TGCGCCAGCAGCTTGGATTCCGCAGGGACGAACACTGAAGCTTTCTTT. As protein: CASSLDSAGTNTEAFF.

Only a few counts were recorded for this clonotype. The chain carries TRBV10-3 and TRBJ2-5; TRBD2 aligns across 7 bases. This CDR3 has 13 residues. In germline, CDR1 is ENHRY, CDR2 SYGVKD. V lost 6 bases and J lost 0; bases outside the gene matches: 1. Here the CDR3 DNA reads TGTGCCATCAGCCGGGGGGACCAAGAGACCCAGTACTTC. Its protein is CAISRGDQETQYF.

This clonotype was seen more than once but under ten times. V usage is TRBV20-1 and J usage is TRBJ2-2; 7 bases line up with TRBD2. Germline CDR1 reads DFQATT; CDR2 reads SNEGSKA (reference sequence). V was pared by 0 bases and J by 6 bases, with 16 bases of the junction left unmatched. The CDR3 is 18 residues long. This chain's CDR3 is CSARDIGEGGRWAGELFF. In DNA form, the CDR3 reads TGCAGTGCTAGAGATATCGGGGAGGGAGGGCGATGGGCCGGGGAGCTGTTTTTT.

This clonotype came up many times. V usage is TRBV29-1 and J usage is TRBJ2-7; D call uncertain. The V gene lost 6 bases and the J gene lost 2 bases, with 8 bases spanning the gap. The length of the CDR3 is 11 residues. In germline, CDR1 is SQVTM, CDR2 ANQGSEA. CDR3 nucleotides: TGCAGCGTCGGCTCCCCCTACGAGCAGTACTTC. Amino acid sequence: CSVGSPYEQYF.

The sample holds many counts of this clonotype. This rearrangement joins TRBV4-3 to TRBJ2-5; a possible D gene is TRBD2 (6 bases). V was pared by 1 base and J by 4 bases, with 13 bases between. This CDR3 is built from 15 residues. CDR1 LGHNA and CDR2 YSLEER come from the germline V gene. In DNA form, the CDR3 reads TGCGCCAGCAGCCAAGGACTAGTTTTCGGAGAGACCCAGTACTTC. Its translation: CASSQGLVFGETQYF.

The V call is TRBV9, the J call TRBJ2-2; D tentatively reads TRBD1 or TRBD2 (6 bases each). Germline V CDR1 and CDR2: SGDLS, YYNGEE. Deletions cut 1 base from V and 6 bases from J, with 13 bases between. The CDR3 loop spans 15 amino acids. CDR3 amino acids: CASSVSGGVSGELFF. The CDR3 DNA reads as TGTGCCAGCAGCGTATCCGGGGGCGTCTCCGGGGAGCTGTTTTTT.

This clonotype came up once. The V call is TRBV27, the J call TRBJ1-1; tentatively, D is TRBD1 (6 bases). The CDR3 is 15 residues long. V shed 5 bases and J shed 2 bases, with 15 bases lying between them. CDR1 is MNHEY and CDR2 is SMNVEV in the germline V gene (reference sequence). CDR3 DNA: TGTGCCAGCAGTCCCCACAGGGCCCAAAACACTGAAGCTTTCTTT. This translates into CASSPHRAQNTEAFF.

V usage is TRBV30 and J usage is TRBJ2-7; D perhaps matches TRBD1 (6 bases). Trimming left V 1 base short and J 3 bases short, with 16 bases between. The CDR3 contains 15 residues. Germline CDR1 reads GTSNPN; CDR2 reads SVGIG (reference sequence). The CDR3 protein is CAWSAGTLELYEQYF. As DNA, the CDR3 is TGTGCCTGGAGTGCCGGGACACTGGAACTCTACGAGCAGTACTTC.

This clonotype came up a few times. The rearrangement joins TRBV29-1 to TRBJ2-4, with D perhaps TRBD1 (6 bases). The length of the CDR3 is 16 residues. V was trimmed by 6 bases and J by 4 bases, leaving 22 bases between them. Germline V gene data show CDR1 as SQVTM and CDR2 as ANQGSEA. CDR3 nucleotide sequence: TGCAGCGTCCTACTCCATTTGTCAGGGGCTAAAAACATTCAGTACTTC. Translating gives CSVLLHLSGAKNIQYF.

This clonotype has a handful of counts. The rearrangement links TRBV10-3 to TRBJ1-5; TRBD1 aligns across 8 bases. Germline V CDR1 and CDR2: ENHRY, SYGVKD. The junction had 3 bases not matched to a gene; V was cut back by 5 bases and J by 0 bases. The CDR3 contains 15 residues. The CDR3 sequence: CAISRTGNSNQPQHF. The CDR3 nucleotides are TGTGCCATCAGTAGGACAGGGAATAGCAATCAGCCCCAGCATTTT.

CDR3 sequence reads: CASSLVSGYTDTQYF. In DNA form, the CDR3 reads TGCGCCAGCAGCTTGGTTAGCGGTTACACAGATACGCAGTATTTT. This chain links TRBV5-1 with TRBJ2-3; maybe TRBD2 (6 bases). Germline-derived CDR1 and CDR2 are SGHRS and YFSETQ. V was cut by 0 bases and J by 2 bases, with 10 bases left in between. This CDR3 comprises 15 residues.

The rearrangement links TRBV7-2 to TRBJ2-2; TRBD2 is a possible D gene (5 bases). The ends were cut back, 6 bases at V and 1 base at J, with 15 bases in the middle. Germline V gives CDR1 SGHTA, CDR2 FQGNSA. CDR3 length: 16 amino acids. The CDR3 is CASSRQSGLNTGELFF. The CDR3 nucleotides read TGTGCCAGCAGTCGACAAAGCGGTCTGAACACCGGGGAGCTGTTTTTT.

This clonotype was found a few times. The V gene is TRBV15, the J gene TRBJ1-5; D remains ambiguous. The germline V gene encodes CDR1 LNHNV and CDR2 YYDKDF (reference sequence). Trimming cost V 8 bases and J 0 bases, with 14 bases left between them. The CDR3 contains 15 residues. CDR3 nucleotide sequence: TGTGCCACCTCTCCCCGGCTGGGTAGCAATCAGCCCCAGCATTTT. Amino acids: CATSPRLGSNQPQHF.

This clonotype has just a few counts. The rearrangement links TRBV6-1 to TRBJ1-5, with 7 bases lining up with TRBD1. Looked up from germline, CDR1 is MNHNS and CDR2 is SASEGT. V lost 6 bases, J lost 6 bases, and 5 bases stayed unmatched. CDR3 length equals 13 residues. CDR3 loop: CASRQTGIQPQHF. For the CDR3, the DNA is TGTGCCAGCAGGCAGACAGGGATTCAGCCCCAGCATTTT.

The rearrangement joins TRBV3-1 to TRBJ2-7; tentatively, D is TRBD1 or TRBD2 (5 bases each). This CDR3 is 15 amino acids long. V was cut by 4 bases and J by 7 bases, with 20 bases left in between. Germline values: CDR1 LGHDT, CDR2 YNNKEL (reference sequence). The CDR3 nucleotides read TGTGCCAGCAGCCTCCGGGGACCATTCATTCAGGAGCAGTACTTC. Protein sequence: CASSLRGPFIQEQYF.